This T cell receptor (beta chain) appears in the sequencing data of a study of cytomegalovirus exposure and HLA in healthy donors. The V and J ends lost 1 base and 5 bases respectively, with 14 bases between them. From germline, CDR1 is SNHLY and CDR2 FYNNEI. The CDR3 is made up of 15 amino acids. Study-level points and caveats: Using the classifier, cytomegalovirus status was reportedly diagnosed with high specificity and sensitivity. Later work found most CMV-associated TCR beta chains apparently HLA-restricted.

Notes on this clone: The antigen is not known.

PCR amplification relied on 60 Vbeta primers (plus 13 Jbeta primers). Clones were read by immunoSEQ multiplex PCR, and TCRdb kept only the in-frame ones, dropping some. The sample holds 200,000 or so clones; around 85% are singletons and the top ten take 3.8%. The chain recombines TRBV2 with TRBJ1-1; a possible D gene is TRBD1 (5 bases). This sequence originates from a man aged 45-65 years in good health and CMV-seronegative. The sequenced sample consisted of PBMCs. CDR3 sequence (DNA): TGTGCCAGCAGTGAAGATTACAGGAGGGGAACTGAAGCTTTCTTT. Translation: CASSEDYRRGTEAFF.